This T cell receptor beta chain was sequenced during a study of cytomegalovirus exposure and HLA in healthy donors. The CDR3 contains 13 residues. The germline CDR1 and CDR2 sequences are LGHNA and YNFKEQ. V lost 0 bases to trimming and J lost 11 bases; unmatched junction nucleotides: 7. PCR was performed using 60 Vbeta and 13 Jbeta primers. The protocol was immunoSEQ multiplex PCR, while the TCRdb copy is restricted to in-frame clones and leaves out a portion. The sample carries approximately 110,000 clones, just over 75% recorded once. The receptor was derived from a man in his forties in good health and CMV-seropositive. V gene TRBV4-2 combines with J gene TRBJ2-7, with 7 positions matching TRBD2. Specimen: PBMCs. CDR3 in amino acids: CASSQEAGGGEYF. Written as DNA, the CDR3 is TGTGCCAGCAGCCAAGAGGCTGGGGGAGGGGAGTACTTC.